The 11 T cell receptor beta chains below come from one sample, sequenced in a study of blood T cells in healthy people across ages. Through a sample-barcoded 5' primer and a J-beta primer mix, a second PCR was run for about 6 to 11 cycles. TCRdb reanalysed the 5' RACE reads using MiXCR and keeps one entry per CDR3 protein. The table has 780,000 or so distinct CDR3 sequences, roughly 25% seen once. These data also formed part of another study, on T cells of mothers and their children.

Material: blood. All receptors come from a boy between 5 and 17 years old in good health.

Note on this clonotype: At one boundary the junction diverges from the germline segment, which might be a read error. V and J are TRBV7-7 and TRBJ1-3; D uncertain. This CDR3 region has 15 residues. Germline-derived CDR1 and CDR2 are SSHAT and FNYEAQ (reference sequence). CDR3 nucleotide sequence: TGTGCTAGCAGCCCAGGAGCACCCCCCGGAAACACCATATATTTT. Residues: CASSPGAPPGNTIYF. The entire variable domain, with the rest obtained from reference TRBV7-7 and TRBJ1-3, is as follows: GAGVSQSPRYKVTKRGQDVTLRCDPISSHATLYWYQQALGQGPEFLTYFNYEAQPDKSGLPSDRFSAERPEGSISTLTIQRTEQRDSAMYRCASSPGAPPGNTIYFGEGSWLTVV.

This clonotype was observed a handful of times. CDR3 sequence reads: CASSIRVTYEQYF. CDR3 DNA: TGTGCCAGCAGTATCAGGGTTACCTACGAGCAGTACTTC. V and J are TRBV12-3 or TRBV12-4 and TRBJ2-7; D might be TRBD1 (5 bases). Trimming left V 5 bases short and J 2 bases short, with 10 bases between. The length of the CDR3 is 13 residues.

This chain joins TRBV6-5 and TRBJ1-4; the match to TRBD1 covers 7 bases. This CDR3 is 15 amino acids long. J gave up 11 bases and V 0 bases, and 9 bases lay outside the gene matches. Looked up from germline, CDR1 is MNHEY and CDR2 is SVGAGI. The DNA for the CDR3 is TGTGCCAGCAGTTACTCGAGCTCCCAGGGGGAGAAACTGTTTTTT. Its protein product is CASSYSSSQGEKLFF.

This clonotype was detected a few times. The chain links TRBV3-1 to TRBJ2-5, with 8 bases identical to TRBD2. Germline V gene lookup returns CDR1 LGHDT and CDR2 YNNKEL (reference sequence). V lost 0 bases and J lost 5; bases outside the gene matches: 5. CDR3 size: 15 residues. CDR3 DNA sequence: TGTGCCAGCAGCCAAGAAAGCGGGGGCAGGGAGACCCAGTACTTC. This sequence encodes CASSQESGGRETQYF.

This clonotype was picked up a small number of times. This may stem from a read error, because a much larger clone lies one nucleotide away. The V gene is TRBV5-5, the J gene TRBJ1-4; 7 bases match TRBD1. The CDR3 runs to 14 residues. Germline-derived CDR1 and CDR2 are SGHKS and YYEKEE (reference sequence). The chain's CDR3 is CAGSLTGFNEKLFF. The CDR3 bases are TGTGCCGGCAGCTTGACAGGGTTTAATGAAAAACTGTTTTTT.

The chain recombines TRBV4-3 with TRBJ2-5; 12 bases line up with TRBD1. With the DNA end fitting TRBJ2-7 better, the J assignment may be wrong. CDR1 and CDR2 (germline): LGHNA, YSLEER. The CDR3 loop spans 16 amino acids. The CDR3 is CASSQAPGQGASEQYF. For the CDR3, the DNA is TGCGCCAGCAGCCAGGCCCCGGGACAGGGGGCGTCCGAGCAGTACTTC.

The J gene is TRBJ2-5, the V gene TRBV12-3 or TRBV12-4, with 11 bases that match TRBD1. The CDR3 extends over 16 amino acids. V lost 4 bases, J lost 4 bases, and 8 bases stayed unmatched. The CDR3 DNA is TGTGCCAGCAGTTCCACCGGGACAGGGGGAAGAGAGACCCAGTACTTC. It codes for CASSSTGTGGRETQYF.

The CDR3 here is CASSLPLDASSSYEQYF. The CDR3, as DNA: TGTGCCAGCAGCTTGCCTCTGGACGCCTCAAGCTCCTACGAGCAGTACTTC. The chain uses TRBV7-4 and TRBJ2-7; D uncertain. Between the trimmed V and J ends, which lost 3 bases and 0 bases, there was a span of 18 bases. Germline CDR1 SGHVT, CDR2 SQSDAQ. The length of the CDR3 is 17 residues.

Only a few counts were recorded for this clonotype. The J gene is TRBJ2-3, the V gene TRBV18; 7 bases are a match to TRBD2. V was clipped by 3 bases and J by 3 bases; unmatched bases: 0. This CDR3 is 13 amino acids long. Germline CDR1 and CDR2: KGHSH and LQKENI. The DNA for the CDR3 is TGTGCCAGCTCACCCGGGAGGACAGATACGCAGTATTTT. Translated: CASSPGRTDTQYF.

The gene calls are TRBV4-3 and TRBJ2-3, with D perhaps matching TRBD1 (6 bases). V was shortened by 0 bases and J by 1 base, with 14 bases between the two germline ends. The CDR3 contains 17 residues. The germline CDR1 and CDR2 sequences are LGHNA and YSLEER. As DNA, the CDR3 is TGCGCCAGCAGCCAAGATCCCCCAGGGGCCGGCACAGATACGCAGTATTTT. Encoded protein: CASSQDPPGAGTDTQYF.

The chain joins TRBV27 to TRBJ2-2; maybe TRBD1 (5 bases). The V gene lost 6 bases and the J gene lost 4 bases, with 24 bases spanning the gap. Germline-derived CDR1 and CDR2 are MNHEY and SMNVEV (reference sequence). The CDR3 loop spans 18 amino acids. The DNA for the CDR3 is TGTGCCAGCAGCCACTTAATAGGACAACCAACATCCACCGGGGAGCTGTTTTTT. Its protein product is CASSHLIGQPTSTGELFF.